This T cell receptor (beta chain) derives from a study of identical twins. Whole-study results and caveats: Sequences that were beta out-of-frame showed weaker excess twin sharing. Zero-insertion analyses were open to partial confounding by invariant MAIT and iNKT cells.

Each cDNA held unique molecular identifiers, and template switching gave it a universal primer site. TCRdb itself ran the 5' RACE reads through MiXCR, one entry per CDR3 protein. The sample comprises roughly 260,000 distinct CDR3 sequences, 7.5% of which are singletons, and under 7% rests with the top ten. A few counts support this clonotype. Its antigen is undetermined. Trimming cost V 7 bases and J 7 bases; bases outside gene matches: 14. The CDR3 spans 16 residues. CDR1 SNHLY and CDR2 FYNNEI come from the germline V gene. These data are also associated with another study on yellow fever vaccine responses in identical twins.

Source material: CD8+ T cells sorted from blood. This sequence originates from a woman younger than 35 in good health. The chain uses TRBV2 and TRBJ2-3; TRBD2 agrees at 10 bases. CDR3 nucleotide sequence: TGTGCCAGCACCTCGGGTGGGACTAGCGAGTTTTATACGCAGTATTTT. Residues: CASTSGGTSEFYTQYF.